This TCR beta chain appears in the sequencing data of a study of blood T cell repertoires in COVID-19 (dated by TCRdb to the early 2020s). With respect to the entire study: Samples from collaborators originated in the United States, Italy and Spain and spanned both the acute and convalescent phases of COVID-19. The prospective study material was composed of cDNA or gDNA derived from T cells, B-cell-depleted T cells, or PBMCs. Deeply sampled blood TCRbeta repertoires from subjects exposed to, actively infected with, or recovered from COVID-19 were included in the dataset. The repertoires were made available in a free public database intended to serve as a resource for research on the immune response to SARS-CoV-2. Samples were obtained from the ongoing ImmuneRACE study (first 160 participants) and from over 1,000 subjects provided by 6 global collaborators. A de-identified subject ID, COVID-19 status, age in years and sex were almost always included in the sample metadata. HLA class I and class II types, where available, came from metadata supplied by the sample provider rather than from assay-based typing. Broad study findings and their caveats: The amount of clinical and demographic metadata varied by source and participant and was provided uncurated.

This clone was observed a single time. Its antigen remains unidentified. No much larger clone exists at a distance of one base, and base qualities are not known. In Seattle, one collaborating source enrolled patients while the infection was active and tracked those patients longitudinally over the course of disease. Each collaborating institution followed its own protocols to collect whole blood in K2EDTA tubes. For TCRbeta analysis, collaborator samples were shipped as frozen whole blood, as isolated PBMCs, or as DNA extracted from either sample type. TCRbeta CDR3 regions were amplified from genomic DNA using the immunoSEQ Assay, a bias-controlled multiplex PCR. The authors' pipeline ran thus. The number of nucleated cells in each sample was estimated by amplification of reference gene primers within the assay. To quantify the absolute abundance of each unique TCRbeta CDR3 rearrangement, sequence reads were collapsed and filtered. Productive Simpson clonality was computed per sample as the square root of Simpson's diversity index over productive rearrangements. This is the immuneACCESS table as TCRdb keeps it, with only in-frame sequences that have V and J called. A part of the clones is gone; compared with another copy, unresolved V genes explain less than half, and the rest is unexplained. The DNA gave D and trimming, while V, J and clone size come from that table. This sample holds about 350,000 clones; more than 70% were observed only once. The ten top clones hold 3.9% of the sample.

Spanning cysteine to phenylalanine, the CDR3 consists of 12 amino acids. Just CDR3 DNA is preserved here, 36 bases in frame from base 1. CDR1 SQVTM and CDR2 ANQGSEA are derived from the germline V gene. V is reduced by 2 bases and J by 7 bases, leaving a spacing of 11 bases between them. The rearrangement joined TRBV29-1 to TRBJ1-1, with TRBD1 perhaps the D gene, on 5 matching bases. Sequencing was done on a sample of peripheral blood. This sequence originates from a woman aged 60 to 75 with COVID-19, enrolled during active disease. For the CDR3, the sequence is CSVELGRFEAFF. The DNA sequence reads TGCAGCGTTGAACTGGGGCGGTTTGAAGCTTTCTTT.